The clone carrying this TCR beta chain has only a few counts. As yet, its antigen is unknown. cDNA synthesis used the whole RNA isolate, giving expressed TCRB sequences. Profiling relied on immunoSEQ multiplex PCR, and the TCRdb table lists in-frame clones only, not all of them. The table has 970,000 or so clones, about 17% seen once. This sample is drawn from a study of beta chain features in type 1 diabetes. Study-level findings and limits: In every one of the four CD4+ subsets, TCRB CDR3s were moderately but significantly shorter in Type 1 diabetes patients.

One heparinised draw of blood, averaging around 120 mL, came from each donor. The TCR sequence derives from a woman under 30 in good health. The source material was naive CD4+ T cells from blood.

In nucleotides, the CDR3 is TGTGCCAGCAGCACTTCTGAAGCTAGGGTGTACGAGCAGTACTTC. This codes for CASSTSEARVYEQYF. J is TRBJ2-7 and V is TRBV21-1. TRBV21-1 is flagged as a pseudogene. The CDR3 covers 15 residues.